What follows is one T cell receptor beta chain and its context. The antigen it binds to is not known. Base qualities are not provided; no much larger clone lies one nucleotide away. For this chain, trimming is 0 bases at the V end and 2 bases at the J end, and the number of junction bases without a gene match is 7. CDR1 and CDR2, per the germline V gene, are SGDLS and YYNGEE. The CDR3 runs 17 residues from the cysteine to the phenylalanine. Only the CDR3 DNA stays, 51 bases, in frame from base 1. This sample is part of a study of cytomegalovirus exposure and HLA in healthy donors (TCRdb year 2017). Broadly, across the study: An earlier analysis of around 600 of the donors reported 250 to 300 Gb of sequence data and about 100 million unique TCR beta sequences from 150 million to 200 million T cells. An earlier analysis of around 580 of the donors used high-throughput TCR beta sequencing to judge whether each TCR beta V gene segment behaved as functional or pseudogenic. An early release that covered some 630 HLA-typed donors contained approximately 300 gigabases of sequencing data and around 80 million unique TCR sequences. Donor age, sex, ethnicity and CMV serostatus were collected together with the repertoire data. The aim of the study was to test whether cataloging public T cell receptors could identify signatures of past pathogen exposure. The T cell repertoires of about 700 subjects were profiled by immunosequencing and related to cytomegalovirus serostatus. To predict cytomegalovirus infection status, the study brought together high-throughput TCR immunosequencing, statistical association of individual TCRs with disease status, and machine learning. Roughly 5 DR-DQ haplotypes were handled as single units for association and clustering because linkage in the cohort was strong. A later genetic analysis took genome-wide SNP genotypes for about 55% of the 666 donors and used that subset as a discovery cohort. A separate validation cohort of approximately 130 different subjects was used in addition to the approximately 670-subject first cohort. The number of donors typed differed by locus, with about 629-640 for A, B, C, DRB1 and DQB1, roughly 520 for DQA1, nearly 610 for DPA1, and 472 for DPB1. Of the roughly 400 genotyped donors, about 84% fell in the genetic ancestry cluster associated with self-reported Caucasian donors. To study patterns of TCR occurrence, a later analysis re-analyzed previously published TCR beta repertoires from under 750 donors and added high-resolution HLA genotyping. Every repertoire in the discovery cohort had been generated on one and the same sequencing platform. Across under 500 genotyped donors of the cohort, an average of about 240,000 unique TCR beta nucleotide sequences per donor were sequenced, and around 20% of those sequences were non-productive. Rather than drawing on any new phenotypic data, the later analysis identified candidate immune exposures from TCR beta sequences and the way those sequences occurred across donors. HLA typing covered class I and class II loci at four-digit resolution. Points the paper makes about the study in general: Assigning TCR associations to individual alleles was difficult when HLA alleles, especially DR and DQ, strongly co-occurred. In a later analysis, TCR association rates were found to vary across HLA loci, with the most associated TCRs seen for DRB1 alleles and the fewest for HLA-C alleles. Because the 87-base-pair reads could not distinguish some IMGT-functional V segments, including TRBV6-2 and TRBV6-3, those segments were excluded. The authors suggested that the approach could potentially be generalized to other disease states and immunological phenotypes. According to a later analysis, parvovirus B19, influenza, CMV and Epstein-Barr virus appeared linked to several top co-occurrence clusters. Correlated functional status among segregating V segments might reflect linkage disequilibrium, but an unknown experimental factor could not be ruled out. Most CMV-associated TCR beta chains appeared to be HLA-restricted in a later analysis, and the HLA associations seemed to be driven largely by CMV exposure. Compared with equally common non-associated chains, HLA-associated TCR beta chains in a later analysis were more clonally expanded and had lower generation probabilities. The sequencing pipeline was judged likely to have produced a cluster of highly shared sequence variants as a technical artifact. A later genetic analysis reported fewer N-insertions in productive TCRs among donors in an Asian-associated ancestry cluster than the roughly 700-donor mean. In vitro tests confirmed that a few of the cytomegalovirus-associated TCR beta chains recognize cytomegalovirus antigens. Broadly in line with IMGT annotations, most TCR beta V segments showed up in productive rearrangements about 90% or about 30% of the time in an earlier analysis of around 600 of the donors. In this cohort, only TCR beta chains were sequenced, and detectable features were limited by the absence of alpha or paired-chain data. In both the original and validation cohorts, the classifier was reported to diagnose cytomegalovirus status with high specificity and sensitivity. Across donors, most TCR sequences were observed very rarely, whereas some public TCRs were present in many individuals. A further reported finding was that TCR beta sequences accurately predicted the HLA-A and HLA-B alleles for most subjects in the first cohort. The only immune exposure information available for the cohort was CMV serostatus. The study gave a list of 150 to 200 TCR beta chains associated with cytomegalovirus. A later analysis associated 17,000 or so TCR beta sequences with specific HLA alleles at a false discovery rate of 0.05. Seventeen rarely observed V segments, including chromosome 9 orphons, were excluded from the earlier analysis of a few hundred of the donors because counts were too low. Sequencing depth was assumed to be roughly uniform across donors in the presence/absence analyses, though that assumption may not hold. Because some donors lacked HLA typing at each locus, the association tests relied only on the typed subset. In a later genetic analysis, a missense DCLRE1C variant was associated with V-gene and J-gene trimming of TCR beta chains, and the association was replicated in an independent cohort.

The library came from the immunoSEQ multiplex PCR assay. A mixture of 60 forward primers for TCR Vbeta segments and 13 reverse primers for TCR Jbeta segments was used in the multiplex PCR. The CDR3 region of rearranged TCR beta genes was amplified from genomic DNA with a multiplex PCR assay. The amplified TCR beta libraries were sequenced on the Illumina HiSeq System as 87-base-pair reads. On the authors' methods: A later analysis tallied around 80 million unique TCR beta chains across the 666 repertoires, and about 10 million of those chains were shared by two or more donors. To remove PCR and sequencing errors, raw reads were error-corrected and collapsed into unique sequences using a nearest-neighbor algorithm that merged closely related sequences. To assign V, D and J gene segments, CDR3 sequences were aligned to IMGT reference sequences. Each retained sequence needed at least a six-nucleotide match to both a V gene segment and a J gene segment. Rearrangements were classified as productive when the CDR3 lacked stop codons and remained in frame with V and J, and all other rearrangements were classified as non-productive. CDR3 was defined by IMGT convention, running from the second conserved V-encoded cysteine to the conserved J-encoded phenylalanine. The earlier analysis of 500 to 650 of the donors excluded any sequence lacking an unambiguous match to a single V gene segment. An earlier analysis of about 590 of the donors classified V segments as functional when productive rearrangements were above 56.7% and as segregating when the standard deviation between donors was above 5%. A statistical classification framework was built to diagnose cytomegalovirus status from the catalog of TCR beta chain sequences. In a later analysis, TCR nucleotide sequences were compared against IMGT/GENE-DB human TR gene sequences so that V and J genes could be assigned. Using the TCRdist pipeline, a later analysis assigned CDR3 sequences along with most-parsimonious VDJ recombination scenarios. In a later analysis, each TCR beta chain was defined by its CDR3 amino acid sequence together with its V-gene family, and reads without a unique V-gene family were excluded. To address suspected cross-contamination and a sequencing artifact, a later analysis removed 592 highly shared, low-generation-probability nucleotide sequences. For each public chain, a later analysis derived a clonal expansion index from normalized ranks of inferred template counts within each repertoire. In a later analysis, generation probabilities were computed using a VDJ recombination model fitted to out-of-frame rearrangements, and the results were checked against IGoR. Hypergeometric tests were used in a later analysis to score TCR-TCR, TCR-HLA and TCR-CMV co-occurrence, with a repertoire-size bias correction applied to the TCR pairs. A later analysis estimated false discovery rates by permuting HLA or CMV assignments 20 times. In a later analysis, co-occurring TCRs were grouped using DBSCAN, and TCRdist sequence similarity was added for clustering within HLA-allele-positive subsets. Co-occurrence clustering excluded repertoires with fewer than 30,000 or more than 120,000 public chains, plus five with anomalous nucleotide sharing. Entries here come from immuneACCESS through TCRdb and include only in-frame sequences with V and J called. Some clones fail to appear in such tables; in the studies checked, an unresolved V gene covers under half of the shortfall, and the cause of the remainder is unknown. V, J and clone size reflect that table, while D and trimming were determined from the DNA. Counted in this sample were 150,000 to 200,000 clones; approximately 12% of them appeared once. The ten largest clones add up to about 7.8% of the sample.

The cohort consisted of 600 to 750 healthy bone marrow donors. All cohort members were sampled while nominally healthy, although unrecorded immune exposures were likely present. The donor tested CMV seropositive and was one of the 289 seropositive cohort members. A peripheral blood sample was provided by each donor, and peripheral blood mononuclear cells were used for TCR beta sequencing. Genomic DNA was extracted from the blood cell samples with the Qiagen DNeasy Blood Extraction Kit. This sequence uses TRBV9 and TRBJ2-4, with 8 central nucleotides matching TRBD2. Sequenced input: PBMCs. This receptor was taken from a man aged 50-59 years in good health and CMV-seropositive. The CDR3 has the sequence CASSVDPAGGTKNIQYF. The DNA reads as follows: TGTGCCAGCAGCGTAGATCCCGCGGGGGGAACCAAAAACATTCAGTACTTC. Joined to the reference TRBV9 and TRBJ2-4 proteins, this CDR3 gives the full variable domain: DSGVTQTPKHLITATGQRVTLRCSPRSGDLSVYWYQQSLDQGLQFLIQYYNGEERAKGNILERFSAQQFPDLHSELNLSSLELGDSALYFCASSVDPAGGTKNIQYFGAGTRLSVL.